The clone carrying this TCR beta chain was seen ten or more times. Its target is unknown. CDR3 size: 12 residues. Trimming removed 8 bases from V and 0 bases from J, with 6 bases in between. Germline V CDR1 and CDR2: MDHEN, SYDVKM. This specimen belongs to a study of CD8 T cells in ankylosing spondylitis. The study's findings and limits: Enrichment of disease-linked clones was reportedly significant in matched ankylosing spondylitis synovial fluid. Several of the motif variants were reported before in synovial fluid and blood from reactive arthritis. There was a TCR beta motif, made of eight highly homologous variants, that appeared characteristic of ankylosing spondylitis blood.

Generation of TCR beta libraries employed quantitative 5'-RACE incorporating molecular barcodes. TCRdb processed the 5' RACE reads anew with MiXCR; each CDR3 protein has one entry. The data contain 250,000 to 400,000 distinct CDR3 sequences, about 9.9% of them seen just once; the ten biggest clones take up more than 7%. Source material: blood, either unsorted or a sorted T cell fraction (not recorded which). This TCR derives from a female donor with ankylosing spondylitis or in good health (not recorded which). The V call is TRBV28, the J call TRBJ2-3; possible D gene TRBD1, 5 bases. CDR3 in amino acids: CASWGSTDTQYF. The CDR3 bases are TGTGCCAGCTGGGGCAGCACAGATACGCAGTATTTT.